The present entry profiles one T cell receptor (beta chain) with its context. The specificity of this receptor is unknown. The junction shows a germline mismatch at one end, possibly a read error. This sample stems from a study of CD4 and CD8 cells across lung adenocarcinoma regions (dated 2018 in TCRdb). Regarding the research as a whole: The study compared tumor centers with tumor margins to examine intratumor heterogeneity of the T cell receptor repertoire.

Donors were patients with localized lung adenocarcinoma, a subtype of non-small cell lung cancer. These samples came from the margins of localized lung adenocarcinomas. For TCR repertoire analysis, CD4+ T cells from tumor tissue were profiled apart from CD8+ T cells. The germline V gene yields MGHDK for CDR1 and SYGVNS for CDR2. The CDR3 covers 16 residues, taking in both the cysteine and the phenylalanine. Just the 48-base CDR3 DNA is kept, in frame starting at base 1. Library construction relied on PCR. Sequencer: HiSeq X Ten. TCRdb trimmed public reads at Q25 via fastp, called clones via MiXCR and kept in-frame beta chains. CDR3 protein sequences are deduplicated, and each keeps its most common genes and DNA. The sample includes about 19,000 distinct CDR3 sequences, with roughly 50% observed a single time. The ten biggest clones cover about 19% of the sample.

The rearrangement combines TRBV25-1 with TRBJ2-3, and the D gene may be TRBD2, 6 bases matching. The receptor was isolated from a male donor with lung adenocarcinoma. The CD4 and CD8 labels of this study may be unreliable. The source material was CD4+ T cells from the margin of a lung tumor. This sample's cell subset or site label indicates: tumor margin region. The nucleotide sequence reads as follows: TGTGCCAGCAGGGAATTGCGGGGACCGGACAAAGAGACCCAGTATTTT. Protein translation: CASRELRGPDKETQYF.